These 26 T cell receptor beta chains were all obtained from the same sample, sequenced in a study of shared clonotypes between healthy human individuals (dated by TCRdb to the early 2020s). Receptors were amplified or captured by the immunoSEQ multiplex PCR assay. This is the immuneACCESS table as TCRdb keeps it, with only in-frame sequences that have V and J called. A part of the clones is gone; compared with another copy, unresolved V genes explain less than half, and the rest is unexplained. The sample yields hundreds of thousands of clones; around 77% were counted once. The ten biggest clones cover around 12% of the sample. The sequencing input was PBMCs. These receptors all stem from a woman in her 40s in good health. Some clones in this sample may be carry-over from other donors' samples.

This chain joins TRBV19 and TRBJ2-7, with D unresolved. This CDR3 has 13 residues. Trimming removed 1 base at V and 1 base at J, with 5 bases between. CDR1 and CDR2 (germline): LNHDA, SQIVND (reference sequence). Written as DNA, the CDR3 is TGTGCCAGTAGTATAGGTGGATCCTACGAGCAGTACTTC. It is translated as CASSIGGSYEQYF.

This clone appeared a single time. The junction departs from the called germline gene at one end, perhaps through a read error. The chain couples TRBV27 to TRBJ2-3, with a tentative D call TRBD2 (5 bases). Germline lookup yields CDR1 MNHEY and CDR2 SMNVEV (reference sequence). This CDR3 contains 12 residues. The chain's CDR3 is CGSSLGRDAQYF. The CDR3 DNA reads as TGTGGCAGCAGTTTAGGTCGGGATGCGCAGTATTTT.

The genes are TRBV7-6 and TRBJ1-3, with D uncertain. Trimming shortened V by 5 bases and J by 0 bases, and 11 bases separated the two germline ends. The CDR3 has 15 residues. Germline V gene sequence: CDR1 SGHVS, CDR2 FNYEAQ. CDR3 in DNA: TGTGCCAGCAGCCCACTCTCTAGCTCTGGAAACACCATATATTTT. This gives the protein CASSPLSSSGNTIYF.

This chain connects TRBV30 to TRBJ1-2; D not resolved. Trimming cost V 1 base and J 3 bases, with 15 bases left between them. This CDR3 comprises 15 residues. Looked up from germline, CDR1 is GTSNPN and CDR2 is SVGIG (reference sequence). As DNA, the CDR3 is TGTGCCTGGAGTGCTATACTCGGATCTCACTATGGCTACACCTTC. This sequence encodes CAWSAILGSHYGYTF. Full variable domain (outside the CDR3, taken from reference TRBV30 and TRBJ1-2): SQTIHQWPATLVQPVGSPLSLECTVEGTSNPNLYWYRQAAGRGLQLLFYSVGIGQISSEVPQNLSASRPQDRQFILSSKKLLLSDSGFYLCAWSAILGSHYGYTFGSGTRLTVV.

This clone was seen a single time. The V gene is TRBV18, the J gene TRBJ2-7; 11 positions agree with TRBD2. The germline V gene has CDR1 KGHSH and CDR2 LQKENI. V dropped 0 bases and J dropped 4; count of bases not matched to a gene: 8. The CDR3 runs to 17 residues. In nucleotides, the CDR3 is TGTGCCAGCTCACCACCCTGGGCTAGCGGGAGGAGATACGAGCAGTACTTC. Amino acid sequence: CASSPPWASGRRYEQYF.

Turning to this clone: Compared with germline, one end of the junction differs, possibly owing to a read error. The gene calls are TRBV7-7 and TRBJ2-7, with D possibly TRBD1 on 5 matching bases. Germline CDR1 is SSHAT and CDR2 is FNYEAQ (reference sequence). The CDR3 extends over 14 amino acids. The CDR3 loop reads CASSLGQGNDEQYF. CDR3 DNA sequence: TGTGCTAGCAGCCTTGGGCAGGGTAACGACGAGCAGTACTTC.

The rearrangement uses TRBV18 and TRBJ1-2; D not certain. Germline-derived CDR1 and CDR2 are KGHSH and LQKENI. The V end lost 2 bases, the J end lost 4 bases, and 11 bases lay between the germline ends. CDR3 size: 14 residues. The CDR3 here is CASSPEKGIYGYTF. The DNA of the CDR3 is TGTGCCAGCTCACCAGAGAAAGGGATCTATGGCTACACCTTC.

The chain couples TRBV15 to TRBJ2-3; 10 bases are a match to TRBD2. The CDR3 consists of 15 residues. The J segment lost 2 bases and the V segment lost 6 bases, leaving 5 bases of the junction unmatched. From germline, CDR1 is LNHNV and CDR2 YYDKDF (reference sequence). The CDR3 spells CATSTLAGSTDTQYF. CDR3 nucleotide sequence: TGTGCCACCAGTACACTAGCGGGATCCACAGATACGCAGTATTTT. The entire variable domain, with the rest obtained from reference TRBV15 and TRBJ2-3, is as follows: DAMVIQNPRYQVTQFGKPVTLSCSQTLNHNVMYWYQQKSSQAPKLLFHYYDKDFNNEADTPDNFQSRRPNTSFCFLDIRSPGLGDTAMYLCATSTLAGSTDTQYFGPGTRLTVL.

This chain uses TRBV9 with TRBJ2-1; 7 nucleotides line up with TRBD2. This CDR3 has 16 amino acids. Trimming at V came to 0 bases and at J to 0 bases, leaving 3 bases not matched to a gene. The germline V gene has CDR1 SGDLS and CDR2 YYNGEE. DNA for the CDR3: TGTGCCAGCAGCGTAGGGGGCGGGGGCTCCTACAATGAGCAGTTCTTC. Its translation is CASSVGGGGSYNEQFF. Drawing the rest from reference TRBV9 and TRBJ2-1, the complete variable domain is DSGVTQTPKHLITATGQRVTLRCSPRSGDLSVYWYQQSLDQGLQFLIQYYNGEERAKGNILERFSAQQFPDLHSELNLSSLELGDSALYFCASSVGGGGSYNEQFFGPGTRLTVL.

The CDR3 protein is CASTRPGGTEAFF. The CDR3 DNA is TGTGCCAGCACCCGACCCGGGGGCACTGAAGCTTTCTTT. The V call is TRBV7-2, the J call TRBJ1-1; a weak D match, TRBD1 (5 bases). Germline CDR1 and CDR2: SGHTA and FQGNSA. V gave up 7 bases and J gave up 4 bases, with 13 bases separating them. This CDR3 is built from 13 residues.

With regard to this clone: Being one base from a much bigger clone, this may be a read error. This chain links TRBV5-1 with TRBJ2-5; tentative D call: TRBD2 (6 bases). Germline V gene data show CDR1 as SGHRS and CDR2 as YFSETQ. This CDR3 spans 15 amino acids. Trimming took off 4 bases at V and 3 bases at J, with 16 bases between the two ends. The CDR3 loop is CASSMGGPAEETQYF. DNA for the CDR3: TGCGCCAGCAGCATGGGGGGACCAGCGGAAGAGACCCAGTACTTC.

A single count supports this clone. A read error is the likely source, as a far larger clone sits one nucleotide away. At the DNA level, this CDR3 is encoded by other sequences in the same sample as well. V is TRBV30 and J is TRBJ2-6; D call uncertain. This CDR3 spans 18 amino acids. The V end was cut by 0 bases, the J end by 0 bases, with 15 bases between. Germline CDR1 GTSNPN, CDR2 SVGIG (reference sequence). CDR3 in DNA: TGTGCCTGGAGTGTAGACCAAGGTTCATACTCTGGGGCCAACGTCCTGACTTTC. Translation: CAWSVDQGSYSGANVLTF.

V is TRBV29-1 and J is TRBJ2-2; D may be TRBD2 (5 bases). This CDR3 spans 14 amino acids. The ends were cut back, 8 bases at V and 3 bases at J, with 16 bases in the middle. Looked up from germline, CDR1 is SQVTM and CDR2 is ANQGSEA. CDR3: CSSGERRDTGELFF. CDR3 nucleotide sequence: TGCAGCTCTGGGGAACGGCGGGACACCGGGGAGCTGTTTTTT.

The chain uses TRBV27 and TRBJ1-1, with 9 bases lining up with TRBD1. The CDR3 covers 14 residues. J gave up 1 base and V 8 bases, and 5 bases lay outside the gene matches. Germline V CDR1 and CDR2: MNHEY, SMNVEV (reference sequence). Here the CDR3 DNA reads TGTGCCAGCTCCCGGGACAGGGCGAACACTGAAGCTTTCTTT. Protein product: CASSRDRANTEAFF.

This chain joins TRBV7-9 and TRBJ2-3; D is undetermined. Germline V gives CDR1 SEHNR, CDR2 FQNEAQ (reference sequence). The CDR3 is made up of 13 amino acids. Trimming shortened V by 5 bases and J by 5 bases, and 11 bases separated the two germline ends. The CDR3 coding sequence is TGTGCCAGCAGCCCACCGGCACGAGATACGCAGTATTTT. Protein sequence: CASSPPARDTQYF.

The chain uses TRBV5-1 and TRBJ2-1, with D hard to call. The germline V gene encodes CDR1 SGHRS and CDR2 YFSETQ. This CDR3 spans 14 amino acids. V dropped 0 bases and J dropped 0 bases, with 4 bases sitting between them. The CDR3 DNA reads TGCGCCAGCAGCTTGGGGAGCTCCTACAATGAGCAGTTCTTC. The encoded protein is CASSLGSSYNEQFF.

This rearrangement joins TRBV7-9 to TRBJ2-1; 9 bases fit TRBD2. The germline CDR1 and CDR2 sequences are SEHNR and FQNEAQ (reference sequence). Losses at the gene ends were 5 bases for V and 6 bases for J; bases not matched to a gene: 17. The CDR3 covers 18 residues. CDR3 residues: CASSTFYGREGLINEQFF. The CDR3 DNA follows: TGTGCCAGCAGCACCTTCTACGGGCGGGAGGGTCTCATCAATGAGCAGTTCTTC.

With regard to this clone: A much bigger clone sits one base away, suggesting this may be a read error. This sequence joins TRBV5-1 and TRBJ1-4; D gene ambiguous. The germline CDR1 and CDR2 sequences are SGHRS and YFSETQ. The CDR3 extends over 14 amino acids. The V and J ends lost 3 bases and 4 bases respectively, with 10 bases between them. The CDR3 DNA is TGCGCCAGCAGCTCGGGGAGCTATAATGAAAAACTGTTTTTT. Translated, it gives CASSSGSYNEKLFF.

CDR3 sequence (DNA): TGTGCCAGCAGTGATGTGGGGGGAGAGACCCAGTACTTC. Protein sequence: CASSDVGGETQYF. This sequence joins TRBV2 and TRBJ2-5, with D perhaps TRBD2 (6 bases). From germline, CDR1 is SNHLY and CDR2 FYNNEI. With 3 bases removed from V and 4 bases from J, the gap between germline ends came to 9 bases. This CDR3 spans 13 amino acids.

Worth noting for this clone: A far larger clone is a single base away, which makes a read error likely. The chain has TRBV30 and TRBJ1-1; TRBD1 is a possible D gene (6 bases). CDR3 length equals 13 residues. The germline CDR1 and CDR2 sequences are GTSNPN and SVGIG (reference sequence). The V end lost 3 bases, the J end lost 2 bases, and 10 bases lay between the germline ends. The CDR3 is CAWSPDSNTEAFF. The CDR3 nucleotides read TGTGCCTGGAGCCCGGACAGTAACACTGAAGCTTTCTTT.

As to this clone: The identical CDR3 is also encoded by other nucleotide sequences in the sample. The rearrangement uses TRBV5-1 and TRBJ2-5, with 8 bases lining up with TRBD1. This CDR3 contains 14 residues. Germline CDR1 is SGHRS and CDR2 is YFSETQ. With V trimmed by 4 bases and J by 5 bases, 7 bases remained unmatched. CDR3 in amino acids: CASSLGQGQETQYF. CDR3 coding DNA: TGCGCCAGCAGCCTAGGACAGGGTCAGGAGACCCAGTACTTC.

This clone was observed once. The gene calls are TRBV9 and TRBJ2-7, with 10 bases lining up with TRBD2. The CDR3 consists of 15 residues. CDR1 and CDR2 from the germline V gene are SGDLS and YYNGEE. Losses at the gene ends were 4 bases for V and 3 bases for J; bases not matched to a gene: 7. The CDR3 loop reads CASSPQVAGGYEQYF. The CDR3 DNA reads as TGTGCCAGCAGCCCGCAAGTAGCGGGGGGCTACGAGCAGTACTTC.

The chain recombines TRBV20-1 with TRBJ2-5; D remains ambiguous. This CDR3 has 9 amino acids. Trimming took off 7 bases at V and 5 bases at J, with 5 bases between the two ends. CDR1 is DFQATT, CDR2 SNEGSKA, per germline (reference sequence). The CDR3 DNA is TGCAGTGTAGGGGAGACCCAGTACTTC. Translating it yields CSVGETQYF.

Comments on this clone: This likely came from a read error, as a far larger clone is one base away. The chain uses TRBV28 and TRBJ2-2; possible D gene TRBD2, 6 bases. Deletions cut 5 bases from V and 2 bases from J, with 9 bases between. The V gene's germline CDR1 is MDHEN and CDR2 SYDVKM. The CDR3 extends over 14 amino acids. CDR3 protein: CASSTSSNTGELFF. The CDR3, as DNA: TGTGCCAGCAGTACTAGCAGCAACACCGGGGAGCTGTTTTTT.

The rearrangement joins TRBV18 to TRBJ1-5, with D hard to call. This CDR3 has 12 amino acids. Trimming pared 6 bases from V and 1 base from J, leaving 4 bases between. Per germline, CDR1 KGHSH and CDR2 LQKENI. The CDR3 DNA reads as TGTGCCAGCTCGGGGAGCAATCAGCCCCAGCATTTT. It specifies CASSGSNQPQHF.

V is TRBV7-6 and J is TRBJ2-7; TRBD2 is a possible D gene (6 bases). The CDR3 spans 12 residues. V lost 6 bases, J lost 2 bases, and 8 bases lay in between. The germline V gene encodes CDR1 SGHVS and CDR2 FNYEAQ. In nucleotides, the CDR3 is TGTGCCAGCAGGGGGGGACCCTACGAGCAGTACTTC. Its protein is CASRGGPYEQYF.